This T cell receptor beta chain derives from a study of T cell repertoires in cytomegalovirus infection. This CDR3 comprises 19 residues. Germline V CDR1 and CDR2: MNHEY, SVGEGT. V was clipped by 6 bases and J by 2 bases, with 28 bases between them. This clonotype occurred many times. TCRdb itself ran the reads through MiXCR, one entry per CDR3 protein. The data hold hundreds of thousands of distinct CDR3 sequences, with about 17% observed a single time. This chain connects TRBV6-2 or TRBV6-3 to TRBJ1-1; the D gene is possibly TRBD1 (6 bases). The sequenced sample was PBMCs. The receptor's source is a human donor in good health (CMV status not recorded). Some clones in this sample may be carry-over from other donors' samples. The CDR3 sequence is CASRTPLVGTWGPNTEAFF. The CDR3 coding sequence is TGTGCCAGCAGAACCCCCCTGGTGGGCACCTGGGGGCCCAACACTGAAGCTTTCTTT.